The 4 T cell receptor beta chains given below trace back to one sample, sequenced in a study of cytomegalovirus exposure and HLA in healthy donors. This PCR relied on a set of 60 Vbeta primers and 13 Jbeta primers. Sequencing was performed with immunoSEQ multiplex PCR; in TCRdb, only in-frame clones are kept and a portion is missing. The repertoire holds more than 90,000 clones, with approximately 72% as singletons. Sequenced material: PBMCs. The receptors here all came from a woman between 40 and 50 years old in good health and CMV-seronegative.

The V and J genes are TRBV5-5 and TRBJ1-2; TRBD1 is a possible D gene (5 bases). The V and J ends lost 1 base and 4 bases respectively, with 11 bases between them. The CDR3 is 14 amino acids. Per the germline V gene, CDR1 is SGHKS and CDR2 is YYEKEE (reference sequence). The CDR3 DNA sequence: TGTGCCAGCAGCTTGCAATGGGGCCCCTATGGCTACACCTTC. Its protein product is CASSLQWGPYGYTF.

The chain links TRBV27 to TRBJ1-2; D remains ambiguous. From germline, CDR1 is MNHEY and CDR2 SMNVEV (reference sequence). The CDR3 consists of 13 residues. Trimming cost V 3 bases and J 5 bases, with 10 bases left between them. As DNA, the CDR3 is TGTGCCAGCAGTTTTTCCTCGACATATGGCTACACCTTC. This codes for CASSFSSTYGYTF.

The chain carries TRBV5-1 and TRBJ2-6; tentatively, D is TRBD1 (6 bases). Germline CDR1 SGHRS, CDR2 YFSETQ. The CDR3 is 17 amino acids. Trimming left V 9 bases short and J 0 bases short, with 19 bases between. The DNA for the CDR3 is TGCGCCACGAAGAAGGGACACCGAAACTCTGGGGCCAACGTCCTGACTTTC. Translated: CATKKGHRNSGANVLTF. Filled out from reference TRBV5-1 and TRBJ2-6, the complete variable domain reads KAGVTQTPRYLIKTRGQQVTLSCSPISGHRSVSWYQQTPGQGLQFLFEYFSETQRNKGNFPGRFSGRQFSNSRSEMNVSTLELGDSALYLCATKKGHRNSGANVLTFGAGSRLTVL.

The gene calls are TRBV28 and TRBJ1-2, with 11 bases matching TRBD1. Germline lookup yields CDR1 MDHEN and CDR2 SYDVKM. The CDR3 runs to 15 residues. Losses at the gene ends were 4 bases for V and 3 bases for J; bases not matched to a gene: 4. The CDR3 loop reads CASSSTGQGDYGYTF. CDR3 nucleotide sequence: TGTGCCAGCAGTTCGACGGGACAGGGGGACTATGGCTACACCTTC.